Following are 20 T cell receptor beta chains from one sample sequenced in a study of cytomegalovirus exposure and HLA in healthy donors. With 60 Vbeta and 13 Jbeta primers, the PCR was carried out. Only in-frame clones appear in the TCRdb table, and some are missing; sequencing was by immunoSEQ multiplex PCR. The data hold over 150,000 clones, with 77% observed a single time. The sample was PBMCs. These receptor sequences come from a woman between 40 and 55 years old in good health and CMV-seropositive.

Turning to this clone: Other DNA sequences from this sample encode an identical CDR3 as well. CDR3: CASSADRGNTEAFF. The DNA for the CDR3 is TGTGCCAGCAGCGCGGACAGGGGGAACACTGAAGCTTTCTTT. The chain has TRBV9 and TRBJ1-1, with 9 bases fitting TRBD1. The CDR3 is made up of 14 amino acids. CDR1 and CDR2 (germline): SGDLS, YYNGEE. V was clipped by 3 bases and J by 1 base; unmatched bases: 1.

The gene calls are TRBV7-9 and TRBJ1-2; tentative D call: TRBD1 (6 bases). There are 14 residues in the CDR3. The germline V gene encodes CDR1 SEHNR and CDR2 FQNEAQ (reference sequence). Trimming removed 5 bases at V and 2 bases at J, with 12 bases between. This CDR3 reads CASSPRTENYGYTF. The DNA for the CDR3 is TGTGCCAGCAGCCCCCGGACAGAAAACTATGGCTACACCTTC.

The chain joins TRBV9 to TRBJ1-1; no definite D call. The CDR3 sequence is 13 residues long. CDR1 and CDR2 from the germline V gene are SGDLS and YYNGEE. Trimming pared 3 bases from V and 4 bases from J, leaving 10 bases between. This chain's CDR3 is CASSESTGTEAFF. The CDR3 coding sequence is TGTGCCAGCAGCGAGTCCACCGGCACTGAAGCTTTCTTT.

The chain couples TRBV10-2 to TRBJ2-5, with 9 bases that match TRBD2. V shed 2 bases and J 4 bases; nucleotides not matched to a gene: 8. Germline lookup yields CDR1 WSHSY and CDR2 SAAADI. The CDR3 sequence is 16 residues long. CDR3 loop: CASSERSSGKLETQYF. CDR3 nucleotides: TGCGCCAGCAGTGAGAGGTCTAGCGGGAAGTTAGAGACCCAGTACTTC.

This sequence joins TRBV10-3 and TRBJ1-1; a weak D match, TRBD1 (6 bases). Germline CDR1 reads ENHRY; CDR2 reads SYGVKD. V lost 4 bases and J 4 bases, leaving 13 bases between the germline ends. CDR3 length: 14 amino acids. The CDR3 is CAISARGGGTEAFF. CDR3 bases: TGTGCCATCAGTGCACGGGGGGGCGGCACTGAAGCTTTCTTT.

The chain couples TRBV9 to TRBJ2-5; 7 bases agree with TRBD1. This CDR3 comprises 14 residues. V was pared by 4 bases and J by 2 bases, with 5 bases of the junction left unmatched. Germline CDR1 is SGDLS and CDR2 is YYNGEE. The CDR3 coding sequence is TGTGCCAGCAGCCCAGGACAGGTTCAAGAGACCCAGTACTTC. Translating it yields CASSPGQVQETQYF.

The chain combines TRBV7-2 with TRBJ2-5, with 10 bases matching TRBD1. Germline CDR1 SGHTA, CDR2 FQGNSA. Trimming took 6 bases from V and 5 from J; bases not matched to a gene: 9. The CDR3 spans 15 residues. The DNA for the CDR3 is TGTGCCAGCAGTCAGGGACAGGGGCTAGGGGAGACCCAGTACTTC. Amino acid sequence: CASSQGQGLGETQYF.

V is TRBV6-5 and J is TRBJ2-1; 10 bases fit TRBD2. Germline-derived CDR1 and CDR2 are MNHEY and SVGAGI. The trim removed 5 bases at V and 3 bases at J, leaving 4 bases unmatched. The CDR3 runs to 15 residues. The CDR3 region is CASSTVAGGYNEQFF. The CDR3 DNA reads TGTGCCAGCAGTACGGTAGCGGGAGGCTACAATGAGCAGTTCTTC.

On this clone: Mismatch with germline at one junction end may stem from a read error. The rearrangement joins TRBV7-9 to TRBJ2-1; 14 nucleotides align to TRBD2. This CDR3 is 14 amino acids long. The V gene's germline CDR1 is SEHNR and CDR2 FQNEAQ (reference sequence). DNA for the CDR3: TGTTCCAGCAGACCGAGGACTAGCGGGGGGCCCCAGTTCTTC. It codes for CSSRPRTSGGPQFF.

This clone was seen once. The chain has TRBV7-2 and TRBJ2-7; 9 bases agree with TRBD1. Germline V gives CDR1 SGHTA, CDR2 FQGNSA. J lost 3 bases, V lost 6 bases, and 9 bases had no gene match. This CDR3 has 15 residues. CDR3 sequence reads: CASRVPGQGGYEQYF. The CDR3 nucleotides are TGTGCCAGCAGAGTACCGGGACAGGGCGGCTACGAGCAGTACTTC.

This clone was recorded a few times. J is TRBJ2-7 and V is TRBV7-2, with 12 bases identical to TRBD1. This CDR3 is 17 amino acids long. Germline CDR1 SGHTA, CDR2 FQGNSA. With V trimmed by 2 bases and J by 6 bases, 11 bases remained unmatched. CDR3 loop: CASSLPRDRGQLLEQYF. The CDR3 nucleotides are TGTGCCAGCAGCTTACCCCGGGACAGGGGGCAGCTACTCGAGCAGTACTTC.

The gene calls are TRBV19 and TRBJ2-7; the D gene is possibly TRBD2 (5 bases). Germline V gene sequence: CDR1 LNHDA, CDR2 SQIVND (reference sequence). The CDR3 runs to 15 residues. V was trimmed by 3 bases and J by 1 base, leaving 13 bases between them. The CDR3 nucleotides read TGTGCCAGTAGTATCGCCACGACGGGGTCCTACGAGCAGTACTTC. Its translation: CASSIATTGSYEQYF.

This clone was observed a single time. The DNA for the CDR3 is TGTGCCAGCAGCCATAACACGGGGGCTGAAGCTTTCTTT. Translated: CASSHNTGAEAFF. The chain has TRBV9 and TRBJ1-1, with D possibly being TRBD1 (5 bases). The V gene lost 4 bases and the J gene lost 6 bases, with 13 bases spanning the gap. Germline CDR1 is SGDLS and CDR2 is YYNGEE. CDR3 size: 13 residues.

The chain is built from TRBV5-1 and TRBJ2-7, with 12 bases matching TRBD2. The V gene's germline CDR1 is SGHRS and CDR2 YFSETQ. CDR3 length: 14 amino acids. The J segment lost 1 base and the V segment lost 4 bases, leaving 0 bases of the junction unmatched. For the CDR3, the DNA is TGCGCCAGCAGCGGACTAGCGGGATCCTACGAGCAGTACTTC. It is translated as CASSGLAGSYEQYF.

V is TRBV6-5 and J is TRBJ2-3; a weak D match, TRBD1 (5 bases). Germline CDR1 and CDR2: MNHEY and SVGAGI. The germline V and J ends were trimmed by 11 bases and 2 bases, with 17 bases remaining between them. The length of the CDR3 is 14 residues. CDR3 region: CAVKGPAYTDTQYF. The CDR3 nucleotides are TGTGCCGTCAAGGGGCCGGCCTACACAGATACGCAGTATTTT.

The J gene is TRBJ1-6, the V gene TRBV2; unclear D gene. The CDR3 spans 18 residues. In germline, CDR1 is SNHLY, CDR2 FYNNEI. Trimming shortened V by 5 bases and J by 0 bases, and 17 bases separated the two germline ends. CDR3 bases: TGTGCCAGCAGTCCCTCCGGGGTGGTGAGCTCCTATAATTCACCCCTCCACTTT. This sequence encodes CASSPSGVVSSYNSPLHF.

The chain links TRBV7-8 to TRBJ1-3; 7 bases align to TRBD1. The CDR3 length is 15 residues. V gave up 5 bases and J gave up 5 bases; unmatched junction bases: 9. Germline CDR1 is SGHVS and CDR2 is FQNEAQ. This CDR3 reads CASSTLGQTRNTIYF. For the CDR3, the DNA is TGTGCCAGCAGCACCTTGGGACAGACAAGAAACACCATATATTTT.

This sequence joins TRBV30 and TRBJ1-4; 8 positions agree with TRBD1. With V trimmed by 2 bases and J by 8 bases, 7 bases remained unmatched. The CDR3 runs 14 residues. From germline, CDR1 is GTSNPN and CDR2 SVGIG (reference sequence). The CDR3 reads CAWSQGQGWEKLFF. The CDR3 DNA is TGTGCCTGGAGTCAAGGACAGGGCTGGGAAAAACTGTTTTTT.

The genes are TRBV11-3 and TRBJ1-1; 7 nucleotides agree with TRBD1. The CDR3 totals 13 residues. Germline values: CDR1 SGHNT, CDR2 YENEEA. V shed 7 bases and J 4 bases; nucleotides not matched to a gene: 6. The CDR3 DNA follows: TGTGCCAGCACCGCAGGGGGAAGCACTGAAGCTTTCTTT. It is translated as CASTAGGSTEAFF. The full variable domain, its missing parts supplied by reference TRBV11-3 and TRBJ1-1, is EAGVVQSPRYKIIEKKQPVAFWCNPISGHNTLYWYLQNLGQGPELLIRYENEEAVDDSQLPKDRFSAERLKGVDSTLKIQPAELGDSAVYLCASTAGGSTEAFFGQGTRLTVV.

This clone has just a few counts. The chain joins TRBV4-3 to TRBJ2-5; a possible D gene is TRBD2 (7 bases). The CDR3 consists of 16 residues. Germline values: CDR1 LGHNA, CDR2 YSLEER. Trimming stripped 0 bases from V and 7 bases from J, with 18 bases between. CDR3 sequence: CASSQDIGGPGRTQYF. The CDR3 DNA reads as TGCGCCAGCAGCCAAGATATCGGGGGGCCCGGGCGGACCCAGTACTTC.